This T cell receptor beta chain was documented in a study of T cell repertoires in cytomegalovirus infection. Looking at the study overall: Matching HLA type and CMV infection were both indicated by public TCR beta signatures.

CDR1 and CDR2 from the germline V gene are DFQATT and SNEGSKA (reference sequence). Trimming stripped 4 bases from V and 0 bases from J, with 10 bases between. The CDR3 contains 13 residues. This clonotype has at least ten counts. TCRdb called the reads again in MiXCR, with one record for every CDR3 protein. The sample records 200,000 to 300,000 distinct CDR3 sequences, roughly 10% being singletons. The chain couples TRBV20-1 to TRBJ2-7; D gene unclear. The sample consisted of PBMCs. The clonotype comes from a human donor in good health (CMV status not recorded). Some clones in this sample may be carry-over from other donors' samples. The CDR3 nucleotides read TGCAGTGCTATTCCTGAGGTCTCCTACGAGCAGTACTTC. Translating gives CSAIPEVSYEQYF.